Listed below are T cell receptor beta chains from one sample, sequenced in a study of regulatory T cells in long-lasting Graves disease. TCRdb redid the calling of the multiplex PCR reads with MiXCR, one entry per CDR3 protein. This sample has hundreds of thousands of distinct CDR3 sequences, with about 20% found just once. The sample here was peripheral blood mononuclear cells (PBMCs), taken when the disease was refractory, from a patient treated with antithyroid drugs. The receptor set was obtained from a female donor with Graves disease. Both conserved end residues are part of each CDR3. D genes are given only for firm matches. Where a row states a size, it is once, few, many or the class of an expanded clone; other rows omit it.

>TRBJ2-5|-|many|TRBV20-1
CSARAAAQETQYF
TGCAGTGCTAGAGCGGCGGCTCAAGAGACCCAGTACTTC
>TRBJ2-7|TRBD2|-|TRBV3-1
CASSTTSGSYEQYF
TGTGCCAGCAGCACGACTAGCGGTTCCTACGAGCAGTACTTC
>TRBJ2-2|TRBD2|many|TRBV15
CATSRDTSAGELFF
TGTGCCACCAGCAGAGATACTAGCGCCGGGGAGCTGTTTTTT
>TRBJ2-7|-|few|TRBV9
CASSVDVDAYEQYF
TGTGCCAGCAGCGTAGATGTAGACGCCTACGAGCAGTACTTC
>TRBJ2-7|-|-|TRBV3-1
CAGSRLDSSYEQYF
TGTGCCGGCAGCCGTTTAGACAGCTCCTACGAGCAGTACTTC
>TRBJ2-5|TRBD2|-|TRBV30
CAWIMTGGAGYF
TGTGCCTGGATCATGACCGGGGGGGCCGGATACTTC
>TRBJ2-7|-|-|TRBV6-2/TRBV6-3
CASSEEGFVFYEQYF
TGTGCCAGCAGTGAAGAAGGGTTCGTATTTTACGAGCAGTACTTC
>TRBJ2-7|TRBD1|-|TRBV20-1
CSARPGTGFYEQYF
TGCAGTGCTAGGCCCGGGACAGGGTTCTACGAGCAGTACTTC
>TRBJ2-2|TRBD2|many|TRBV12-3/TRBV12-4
CASSLYLAGVNTGELFF
TGTGCCAGCAGTTTATATTTAGCGGGGGTGAACACCGGGGAGCTGTTTTTT
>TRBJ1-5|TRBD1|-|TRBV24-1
CATSEGQGGGSSNQPQHF
TGTGCCACCAGTGAAGGACAGGGGGGCGGTTCCAGCAATCAGCCCCAGCATTTT
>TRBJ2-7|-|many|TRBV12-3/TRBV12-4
CASSLPPEDEQYF
TGTGCCAGCAGTTTGCCCCCGGAAGACGAGCAGTACTTC
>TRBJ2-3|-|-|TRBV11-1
CASSLGRPRGDTQYF
TGTGCCAGCAGCTTAGGGAGGCCCCGGGGAGATACGCAGTATTTT
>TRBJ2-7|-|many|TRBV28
CASSSGTFAYEQYF
TGTGCCAGCAGTTCGGGGACCTTCGCCTACGAGCAGTACTTC
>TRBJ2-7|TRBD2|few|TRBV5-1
CASSLGQRENEQYF
TGCGCCAGCAGCCTTGGCCAGCGGGAGAACGAGCAGTACTTC
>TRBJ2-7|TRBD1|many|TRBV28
CAHGQAVEQYF
TGTGCCCACGGACAGGCGGTCGAGCAGTACTTC
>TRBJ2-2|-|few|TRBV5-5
CASSFQLTGELFF
TGTGCCAGCAGCTTTCAGCTAACCGGGGAGCTGTTTTTT
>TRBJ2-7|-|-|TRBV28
CASSSAGVRDEQYF
TGTGCCAGCAGTTCCGCCGGGGTTCGCGACGAGCAGTACTTC
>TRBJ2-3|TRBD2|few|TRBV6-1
CASSERPAGGADTQYF
TGTGCCAGCAGTGAAAGACCCGCGGGGGGAGCAGATACGCAGTATTTT
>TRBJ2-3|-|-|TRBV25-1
CASSEYVDTQYF
TGTGCCAGCAGTGAATACGTAGATACGCAGTATTTT
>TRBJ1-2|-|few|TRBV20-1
CSAEPRQAYGYTF
TGCAGTGCCGAGCCCCGACAGGCATATGGCTACACCTTC
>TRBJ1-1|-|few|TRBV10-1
CASSVSGTGPNEAFF
TGCGCCAGCAGTGTATCAGGGACGGGGCCAAATGAAGCTTTCTTT
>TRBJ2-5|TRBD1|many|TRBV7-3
CASSLDGTGGIGETQYF
TGTGCCAGCAGCTTAGATGGGACAGGGGGCATCGGGGAGACCCAGTACTTC
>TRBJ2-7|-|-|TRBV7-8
CASSAAPYEQYF
TGTGCCAGCAGCGCAGCGCCCTACGAGCAGTACTTC
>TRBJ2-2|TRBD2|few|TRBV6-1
CASSELAGQNTGELFF
TGTGCCAGCAGTGAACTAGCGGGCCAGAACACCGGGGAGCTGTTTTTT
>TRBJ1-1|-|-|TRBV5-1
CASSPWVGQNTEAFF
TGCGCCAGCAGCCCCTGGGTCGGGCAGAACACTGAAGCTTTCTTT
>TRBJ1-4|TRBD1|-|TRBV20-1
CSARDRWANEKLFF
TGCAGTGCTCGGGACAGGTGGGCTAATGAAAAACTGTTTTTT
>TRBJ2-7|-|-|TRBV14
CASSQDGTTQYF
TGTGCCAGCAGCCAAGATGGGACAACACAGTACTTC
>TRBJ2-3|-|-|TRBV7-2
CASSLSPGDGDTQYF
TGTGCCAGCAGCCTATCCCCAGGGGACGGAGATACGCAGTATTTT
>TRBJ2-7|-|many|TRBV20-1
CSARKMSSYEQYF
TGCAGTGCTAGGAAGATGAGCTCCTACGAGCAGTACTTC
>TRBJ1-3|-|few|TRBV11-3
CASSFGHNTIYF
TGTGCCAGCAGCTTTGGGCATAACACCATATATTTT
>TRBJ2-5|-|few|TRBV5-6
CASSSGEMETQYF
TGTGCCAGCAGCTCGGGGGAGATGGAGACCCAGTACTTC
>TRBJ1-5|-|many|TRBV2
CASSPGGSNQPQHF
TGTGCCAGCAGTCCCGGGGGTAGCAATCAGCCCCAGCATTTT
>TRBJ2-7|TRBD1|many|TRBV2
CASKQGQAYEQYF
TGTGCCAGCAAACAGGGACAGGCCTACGAGCAGTACTTC
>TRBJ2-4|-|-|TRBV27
CASSLLGRTEENIQYF
TGTGCCAGCAGTTTATTAGGGCGGACAGAAGAAAACATTCAGTACTTC
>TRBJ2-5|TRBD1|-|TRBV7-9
CAADPGGETQYF
TGTGCCGCTGACCCAGGGGGCGAGACCCAGTACTTC
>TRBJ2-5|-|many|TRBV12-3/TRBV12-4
CASSPSGSKETQYF
TGTGCCAGCAGCCCCTCGGGCAGCAAAGAGACCCAGTACTTC
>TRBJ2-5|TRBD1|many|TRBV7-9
CASSEGTAAQETQYF
TGTGCCAGCAGCGAGGGGACAGCGGCCCAAGAGACCCAGTACTTC
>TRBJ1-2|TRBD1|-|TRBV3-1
CASSFPTGGQGYTF
TGTGCCAGCAGCTTTCCTACAGGGGGGCAAGGCTACACCTTC
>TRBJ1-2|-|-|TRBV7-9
CASSGTTKADGYTF
TGTGCCAGCAGCGGGACGACCAAGGCGGATGGCTACACCTTC
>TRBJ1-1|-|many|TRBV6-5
CASSYVASPGTEAFF
TGTGCCAGCAGTTATGTGGCCTCGCCGGGAACTGAAGCTTTCTTT
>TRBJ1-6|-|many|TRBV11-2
CASSGTRNSPLHF
TGTGCCAGCAGTGGCACACGTAATTCACCCCTCCACTTT